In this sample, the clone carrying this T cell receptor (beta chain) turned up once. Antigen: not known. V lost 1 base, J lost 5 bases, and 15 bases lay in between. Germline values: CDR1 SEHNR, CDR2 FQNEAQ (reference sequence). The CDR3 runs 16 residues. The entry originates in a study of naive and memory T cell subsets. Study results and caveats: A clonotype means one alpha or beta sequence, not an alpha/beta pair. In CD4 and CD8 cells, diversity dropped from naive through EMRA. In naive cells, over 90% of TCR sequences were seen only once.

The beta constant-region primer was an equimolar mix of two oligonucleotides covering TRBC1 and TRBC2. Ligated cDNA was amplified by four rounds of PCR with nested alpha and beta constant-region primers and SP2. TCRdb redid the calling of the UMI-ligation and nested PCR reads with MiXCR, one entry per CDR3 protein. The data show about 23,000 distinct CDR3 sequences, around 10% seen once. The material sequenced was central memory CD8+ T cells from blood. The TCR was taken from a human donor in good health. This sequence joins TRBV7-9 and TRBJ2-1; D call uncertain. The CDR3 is CASSLGHLGRHNEQFF. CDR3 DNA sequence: TGTGCCAGCAGCTTAGGACACTTAGGTAGGCACAATGAGCAGTTCTTC. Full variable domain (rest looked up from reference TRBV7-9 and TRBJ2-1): DTGVSQNPRHKITKRGQNVTFRCDPISEHNRLYWYRQTLGQGPEFLTYFQNEAQLEKSRLLSDRFSAERPKGSFSTLEIQRTEQGDSAMYLCASSLGHLGRHNEQFFGPGTRLTVL.